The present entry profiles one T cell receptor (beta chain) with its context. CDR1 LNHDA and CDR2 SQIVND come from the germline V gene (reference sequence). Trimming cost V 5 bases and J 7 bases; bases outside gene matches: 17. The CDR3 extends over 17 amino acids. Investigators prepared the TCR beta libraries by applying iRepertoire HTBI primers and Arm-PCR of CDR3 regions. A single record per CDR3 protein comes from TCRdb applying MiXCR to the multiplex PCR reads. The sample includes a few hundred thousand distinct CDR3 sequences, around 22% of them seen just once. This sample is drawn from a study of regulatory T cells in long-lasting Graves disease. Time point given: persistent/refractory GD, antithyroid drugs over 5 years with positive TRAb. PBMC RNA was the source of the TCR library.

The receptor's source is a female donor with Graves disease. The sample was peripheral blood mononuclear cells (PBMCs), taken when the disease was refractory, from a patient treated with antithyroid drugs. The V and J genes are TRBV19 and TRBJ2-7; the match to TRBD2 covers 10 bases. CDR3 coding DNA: TGTGCCAGTAGTCCTCAGGCCTTGTTCGGACTAGCGGAAGAGCAGTACTTC. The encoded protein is CASSPQALFGLAEEQYF.